The sequence of this TCR beta chain was determined in a study of cytomegalovirus exposure and HLA in healthy donors. Study-wide findings and caveats: Equally common other TCR beta chains were less clonally expanded than HLA-associated ones, a later analysis found.

PCR amplification relied on 60 Vbeta primers (plus 13 Jbeta primers). Libraries were prepared by immunoSEQ multiplex PCR; TCRdb keeps only in-frame clonotypes and omits some of them. Of 43,000 or so clones detected, roughly 60% appear once; the ten largest clones hold roughly 9.4%. On this clone: What it binds is unknown.

The germline gives CDR1 MDHEN, CDR2 SYDVKM. Deletions cut 4 bases from V and 14 bases from J, with 14 bases between. This CDR3 has 11 residues. The chain has TRBV28 and TRBJ1-2; D remains unclear. The TCR sequence derives from a human donor in good health. Sequenced material: PBMCs. CDR3 coding DNA: TGTGCCAGCAGTTCGCAGGCCCTGTGGACCTTC. This translates into CASSSQALWTF.